The 14 T cell receptor beta chains listed next were all sequenced from one sample in a study of CD8+ T cells in alopecia areata. Isolated RNA was reverse transcribed into cDNA used as the sequencing template. Profiled with immunoSEQ multiplex PCR; TCRdb holds only in-frame clones, not every one. The sample records around 200,000 clones, about 53% being singletons. Treatment denoted: oral pan-JAK inhibitor, 5-10 mg twice daily. Sequencing used CD8+ T cells sorted from blood, obtained at week 24, from a patient treated with tofacitinib. Every receptor here comes from a human donor with alopecia areata.

The chain carries TRBV4-1 and TRBJ2-7; the D gene is possibly TRBD2 (5 bases). The germline CDR1 and CDR2 sequences are MGHRA and YSYEKL. The CDR3 covers 15 residues. Trimming shortened V by 1 base and J by 2 bases, and 12 bases separated the two germline ends. Here the CDR3 reads CASSQGPSGAYEQYF. Here the CDR3 DNA reads TGCGCCAGCAGCCAAGGGCCTTCCGGGGCCTACGAGCAGTACTTC.

The chain links TRBV10-2 to TRBJ2-4, with TRBD1 identical over 7 bases. J was trimmed by 1 base and V by 2 bases; bases with no gene match: 8. The CDR3 consists of 17 residues. The germline CDR1 and CDR2 sequences are WSHSY and SAAADI. The CDR3 coding sequence is TGCGCCAGCAGTGAGGCTCCCGGGACAGCGGCCAAAAACATTCAGTACTTC. This translates into CASSEAPGTAAKNIQYF.

The CDR3 DNA sequence: TGCAGCGGGAACAGGGCCCCTCGCACTGAAGCTTTCTTT. Encoded protein: CSGNRAPRTEAFF. The chain carries TRBV29-1 and TRBJ1-1; D possibly corresponds to TRBD1 (6 bases). Looked up from germline, CDR1 is SQVTM and CDR2 is ANQGSEA. This CDR3 has 13 residues. V dropped 7 bases and J dropped 4 bases, with 16 bases sitting between them.

This clone was recorded a few times. The chain employs TRBV19 and TRBJ2-1; TRBD1 or TRBD2 may be the D gene (5 bases each). CDR1 and CDR2 (germline): LNHDA, SQIVND (reference sequence). CDR3 length: 14 amino acids. Trimming shortened V by 5 bases and J by 7 bases, and 15 bases separated the two germline ends. The CDR3 loop reads CASSATGRGNEQFF. The CDR3 region has the DNA TGTGCCAGTAGTGCGACGGGACGAGGGAATGAGCAGTTCTTC.

The rearrangement joins TRBV9 to TRBJ2-5, with D maybe TRBD1 (5 bases). Trimming pared 4 bases from V and 7 bases from J, leaving 23 bases between. CDR1 is SGDLS, CDR2 YYNGEE, per germline. CDR3 length: 16 amino acids. The CDR3 region is CASSPALTETRVTQYF. In DNA form, the CDR3 reads TGTGCCAGCAGCCCTGCCCTGACAGAAACAAGGGTGACCCAGTACTTC.

The chain links TRBV29-1 to TRBJ2-1, with D perhaps TRBD2 (6 bases). CDR1 is SQVTM and CDR2 is ANQGSEA in the germline V gene. Trimming shortened V by 2 bases and J by 8 bases, and 13 bases separated the two germline ends. This CDR3 spans 13 amino acids. The CDR3 DNA is TGCAGCGTTGAACCCCCCCCGGGGGATGAGCAGTTCTTC. This codes for CSVEPPPGDEQFF.

This chain links TRBV30 with TRBJ2-3; 9 bases match TRBD2. V was pared by 6 bases and J by 0 bases, with 13 bases of the junction left unmatched. The CDR3 runs to 17 residues. CDR1 and CDR2 (germline): GTSNPN, SVGIG (reference sequence). CDR3 protein: CACLQRGDLISTDTQYF. CDR3 coding DNA: TGTGCCTGTCTCCAGCGGGGGGACTTAATTAGCACAGATACGCAGTATTTT.

This chain links TRBV4-3 with TRBJ2-7; a possible D gene is TRBD2 (6 bases). With 1 base removed from V and 4 bases from J, the gap between germline ends came to 14 bases. This CDR3 has 15 amino acids. Germline CDR1 and CDR2: LGHNA and YSLEER. The CDR3 is CASSQGIRGGYEQYF. The CDR3 DNA sequence: TGCGCCAGCAGCCAAGGCATCCGTGGGGGGTACGAGCAGTACTTC.

The gene calls are TRBV6-5 and TRBJ2-7; 11 bases align to TRBD1. The CDR3 runs to 12 residues. Germline CDR1 and CDR2: MNHEY and SVGAGI. The V segment lost 5 bases and the J segment 9 bases; nucleotides outside the gene matches: 3. The CDR3 nucleotides read TGTGCCAGCAGTCGGGACAGGGGGATGCAGTACTTC. Protein: CASSRDRGMQYF.

The chain couples TRBV29-1 to TRBJ1-4; perhaps TRBD1 as D (6 bases). The CDR3 length is 13 residues. Trimming shortened V by 7 bases and J by 6 bases, and 15 bases separated the two germline ends. The germline CDR1 and CDR2 sequences are SQVTM and ANQGSEA. This CDR3 reads CSGKGGLDEKLFF. In nucleotides, the CDR3 is TGCAGCGGCAAGGGGGGATTGGATGAAAAACTGTTTTTT.

This clone was seen only a few times. The chain carries TRBV6-5 and TRBJ1-6; D not certain. The CDR3 runs to 14 residues. V was clipped by 5 bases and J by 10 bases, with 15 bases between them. Looked up from germline, CDR1 is MNHEY and CDR2 is SVGAGI. The CDR3 bases are TGTGCCAGCAGTAACGACGGGGTAGGGTCACCCCTCCACTTT. It encodes CASSNDGVGSPLHF.

This clone was detected a few times. The rearrangement links TRBV29-1 to TRBJ2-3; 10 nucleotides align to TRBD2. The CDR3 consists of 15 residues. V shed 3 bases, J shed 0 bases, and the junction held 3 bases outside the gene matches. From germline, CDR1 is SQVTM and CDR2 ANQGSEA. CDR3 loop: CSVDELAGSTDTQYF. DNA of the CDR3: TGCAGCGTTGACGAACTAGCGGGAAGCACAGATACGCAGTATTTT.

There are a few counts of this clone. V is TRBV19 and J is TRBJ1-1; D gene unclear. CDR3 length: 13 residues. Germline V gene lookup returns CDR1 LNHDA and CDR2 SQIVND (reference sequence). The ends were cut back, 6 bases at V and 1 base at J, with 9 bases in the middle. The CDR3 sequence: CASRAGGNTEAFF. The CDR3 DNA follows: TGTGCCAGTAGAGCCGGAGGGAACACTGAAGCTTTCTTT.

The chain carries TRBV4-3 and TRBJ2-7; tentatively, D is TRBD1 (6 bases). V was pared by 1 base and J by 6 bases, with 16 bases between. This CDR3 comprises 15 residues. Germline V gives CDR1 LGHNA, CDR2 YSLEER. CDR3 in amino acids: CASSQGKTGFGEQYF. The CDR3 nucleotides read TGCGCCAGCAGCCAAGGAAAAACAGGGTTCGGCGAGCAGTACTTC.